This paragraph reports one T cell receptor (beta chain). What it binds is unknown. The record originates from a study of cytomegalovirus exposure and HLA in healthy donors. Study conclusions and caveats: In a later analysis, specific HLA alleles were associated with approximately 17,000 TCR beta sequences at a 0.05 false discovery rate.

V dropped 3 bases and J dropped 1 base, with 2 bases sitting between them. The CDR3 is 12 residues long. Looked up from germline, CDR1 is PRHDT and CDR2 is FYEKMQ (reference sequence). The PCR employed 60 Vbeta primers together with 13 Jbeta primers. Some clones are missing from TCRdb's copy, which holds only in-frame ones; the method was immunoSEQ multiplex PCR. The sample lists around 99,000 clones, around 80% occurring once. Material: PBMCs. The TCR originated in a man in his thirties or forties in good health and CMV-seropositive. The chain has TRBV13 and TRBJ2-3; no reliable D call. In DNA form, the CDR3 reads TGTGCCAGCAGCTTCGGCACAGATACGCAGTATTTT. The encoded protein is CASSFGTDTQYF.